Shown below are 21 T cell receptor beta chains from a single sample sequenced in a study of blood T cell repertoires in COVID-19. The repertoire was sequenced with immunoSEQ multiplex PCR; TCRdb's copy has only in-frame clones and lacks some. The sample includes over 80,000 clones, approximately 91% seen only once; the top ten take 6% to 8.5%. Sequencing used peripheral blood. Source of these receptors: a man between 65 and 85 years old with acute or convalescent COVID-19.

This clone came up once. This chain joins TRBV4-1 and TRBJ2-3; weak D call: TRBD2 (5 bases). The ends were cut back, 7 bases at V and 0 bases at J, with 17 bases in the middle. The CDR3 is made up of 16 amino acids. Germline V gene sequence: CDR1 MGHRA, CDR2 YSYEKL. CDR3 residues: CASTKSLGASTDTQYF. The CDR3 DNA reads TGCGCCAGCACCAAAAGTTTGGGAGCCAGCACAGATACGCAGTATTTT.

The CDR3 nucleotides are TGTGCCAGTAGTAGGGGACAGACCCACTACGAGCAGTACTTC. Translation: CASSRGQTHYEQYF. V usage is TRBV19 and J usage is TRBJ2-7; 7 positions agree with TRBD1. The CDR3 length is 14 residues. After removal of 4 bases from V and 3 bases from J, the junction contained 6 bases not matched to a gene. Germline V lookup: CDR1 LNHDA, CDR2 SQIVND (reference sequence). Based on the CDR3 plus reference TRBV19 and TRBJ2-7, the full variable domain is DGGITQSPKYLFRKEGQNVTLSCEQNLNHDAMYWYRQDPGQGLRLIYYSQIVNDFQKGDIAEGYSVSREKKESFPLTVTSAQKNPTAFYLCASSRGQTHYEQYFGPGTRLTVT.

The chain couples TRBV29-1 to TRBJ2-3, with TRBD1 matching 7 bases. Germline V gene sequence: CDR1 SQVTM, CDR2 ANQGSEA. This CDR3 contains 13 residues. V lost 6 bases and J lost 5; bases outside the gene matches: 8. The CDR3 sequence is CSVGTVLVDTQYF. The DNA for the CDR3 is TGCAGCGTAGGGACAGTCCTTGTAGATACGCAGTATTTT.

V usage is TRBV6-6 and J usage is TRBJ2-1, with TRBD2 identical over 7 bases. In germline, CDR1 is MNHNY, CDR2 SVGAGI (reference sequence). The CDR3 is 15 amino acids. The junction had 14 bases not matched to a gene; V was cut back by 6 bases and J by 9 bases. The CDR3 sequence is CASSPRLDTGGEQFF. CDR3 DNA sequence: TGTGCCAGCAGCCCCCGACTCGATACGGGGGGTGAGCAGTTCTTC.

This chain connects TRBV18 to TRBJ1-4; 7 bases fit TRBD1. Per the germline V gene, CDR1 is KGHSH and CDR2 is LQKENI. The V gene end was trimmed by 4 bases and the J gene end by 5 bases; junction bases not matched to a gene: 10. The CDR3 has 16 residues. CDR3 DNA sequence: TGTGCCAGCTCACGGATCGGACAGGTCCCAAATGAAAAACTGTTTTTT. It yields the protein CASSRIGQVPNEKLFF.

The V gene is TRBV28, the J gene TRBJ2-3; D uncertain. The CDR3 loop spans 15 amino acids. In germline, CDR1 is MDHEN, CDR2 SYDVKM. Trimming shortened V by 0 bases and J by 1 base, and 8 bases separated the two germline ends. This CDR3 reads CASSLWAAGTDTQYF. As DNA, the CDR3 is TGTGCCAGCAGTTTATGGGCCGCCGGCACAGATACGCAGTATTTT.

V and J are TRBV19 and TRBJ2-6, with D perhaps TRBD1 (5 bases). Deletions cut 6 bases from V and 3 bases from J, with 12 bases between. CDR1 is LNHDA, CDR2 SQIVND, per germline (reference sequence). This CDR3 spans 15 amino acids. The CDR3, as DNA: TGTGCCAGTAGCCGACAGTGGTATGGGGCCAACGTCCTGACTTTC. As protein: CASSRQWYGANVLTF.

This chain links TRBV4-3 with TRBJ1-1; a weak D match, TRBD1 (6 bases). This CDR3 region has 14 residues. Trimming left V 0 bases short and J 1 base short, with 6 bases between. Germline V gives CDR1 LGHNA, CDR2 YSLEER. The CDR3: CASSQDRGNTEAFF. DNA for the CDR3: TGCGCCAGCAGCCAAGACAGGGGGAACACTGAAGCTTTCTTT.

The chain employs TRBV4-2 and TRBJ2-7; 8 bases fit TRBD1. CDR1 is LGHNA, CDR2 YNFKEQ, per germline. The CDR3 spans 14 residues. After removal of 4 bases from V and 1 base from J, the junction contained 3 bases not matched to a gene. The CDR3 bases are TGTGCCAGCAGCCTCGGGACAGGATCCTACGAGCAGTACTTC. Translated: CASSLGTGSYEQYF.

The V gene is TRBV30, the J gene TRBJ2-1; 8 bases map to TRBD2. Germline loops: CDR1 GTSNPN, CDR2 SVGIG (reference sequence). V shed 0 bases and J 4 bases; nucleotides not matched to a gene: 8. The CDR3 has 16 amino acids. This CDR3 reads CAWSVLGGGPYNEQFF. Written as DNA, the CDR3 is TGTGCCTGGAGTGTACTGGGCGGGGGGCCGTACAATGAGCAGTTCTTC.

The rearrangement links TRBV3-1 (or the pseudogene TRBV3-2) to TRBJ2-3, with 12 bases aligning to TRBD2. Germline values: CDR1 LGHDT, CDR2 YNNKEL (reference sequence). The CDR3 length is 18 residues. Trimming took 1 base from V and 1 from J; bases not matched to a gene: 6. The CDR3 region is CASSQVTSGSDGTDTQYF. The CDR3 DNA follows: TGTGCCAGCAGCCAAGTGACTAGCGGGAGCGATGGCACAGATACGCAGTATTTT.

The rearrangement links TRBV2 to TRBJ2-2; TRBD2 agrees at 7 bases. Germline assignment: CDR1 SNHLY and CDR2 FYNNEI. V shed 4 bases and J 2 bases; nucleotides not matched to a gene: 7. CDR3 length: 16 amino acids. The CDR3 protein is CASSVSERGNTGELFF. The CDR3 coding sequence is TGTGCCAGCAGTGTGAGCGAGCGGGGCAACACCGGGGAGCTGTTTTTT.

The chain combines TRBV27 with TRBJ2-2; TRBD1 is a possible D gene (6 bases). Germline V gene data show CDR1 as MNHEY and CDR2 as SMNVEV (reference sequence). The CDR3 contains 16 residues. Trimming stripped 7 bases from V and 14 bases from J, with 29 bases between. CDR3 in amino acids: CASTELIPGQGLGLFF. CDR3 bases: TGTGCCAGCACCGAACTCATACCGGGACAAGGCCTGGGCCTGTTTTTT.

V and J are TRBV2 and TRBJ2-7, with D possibly matching TRBD2 (7 bases). This CDR3 region has 15 residues. Trimming took off 5 bases at V and 7 bases at J, with 21 bases between the two ends. Germline lookup yields CDR1 SNHLY and CDR2 FYNNEI. The CDR3 region is CASSTGRGKGGEQYF. The CDR3 DNA reads TGTGCCAGCAGTACTGGACGCGGTAAGGGGGGGGAGCAGTACTTC.

The chain combines TRBV28 with TRBJ2-7; TRBD1 agrees at 10 bases. The germline V gene has CDR1 MDHEN and CDR2 SYDVKM. J lost 5 bases, V lost 3 bases, and 7 bases had no gene match. CDR3 length equals 15 residues. CDR3 in DNA: TGTGCCAGCAGTTTGTGGGACAGGGGCAGCGACGAGCAGTACTTC. Amino acids: CASSLWDRGSDEQYF.

V and J are TRBV30 and TRBJ1-6, with 9 positions matching TRBD1. The CDR3 spans 13 residues. Germline V CDR1 and CDR2: GTSNPN, SVGIG (reference sequence). V lost 5 bases, J lost 5 bases, and 1 base stayed unmatched. DNA of the CDR3: TGTGCCTGGGACAGGGGGAATAATTCACCCCTCCACTTT. Protein sequence: CAWDRGNNSPLHF.

The rearrangement joins TRBV5-1 to TRBJ2-7; TRBD2 matches at 9 bases. The ends lost 5 bases at V and 0 bases at J; junction bases unmatched: 6. The CDR3 covers 15 residues. Germline-derived CDR1 and CDR2 are SGHRS and YFSETQ. The CDR3 DNA reads as TGCGCCAGCAGAGGCCTAGCGGGAAGCTCCTACGAGCAGTACTTC. It codes for CASRGLAGSSYEQYF.

This chain links TRBV25-1 with TRBJ2-3, with TRBD1 identical over 8 bases. V gave up 6 bases and J gave up 1 base; unmatched junction bases: 6. The germline gives CDR1 MGHDK, CDR2 SYGVNS. The CDR3 length is 15 residues. The DNA for the CDR3 is TGTGCCAGCAGCAGCAGGGGGCGACGCACAGATACGCAGTATTTT. Protein product: CASSSRGRRTDTQYF. Based on the CDR3 plus reference TRBV25-1 and TRBJ2-3, the full variable domain is EADIYQTPRYLVIGTGKKITLECSQTMGHDKMYWYQQDPGMELHLIHYSYGVNSTEKGDLSSESTVSRIRTEHFPLTLESARPSHTSQYLCASSSRGRRTDTQYFGPGTRLTVL.

To note about this clone: In the same sample, other DNA sequences code for this CDR3. The V gene is TRBV20-1, the J gene TRBJ2-7; D gene ambiguous. The CDR3 is made up of 11 amino acids. Germline loops: CDR1 DFQATT, CDR2 SNEGSKA (reference sequence). V lost 5 bases and J lost 1, with 6 bases in between. The CDR3 nucleotides are TGCAGTGCTCTGAGTTCCTACGAGCAGTACTTC. This sequence encodes CSALSSYEQYF.

CDR3 bases: TGTGCCAGCTCACCGGACAGACATAATGAAAAACTGTTTTTT. Translated, it gives CASSPDRHNEKLFF. The rearrangement uses TRBV18 and TRBJ1-4; maybe TRBD1 (6 bases). The V and J ends lost 3 bases and 4 bases respectively, with 9 bases between them. This CDR3 has 14 amino acids. The V gene's germline CDR1 is KGHSH and CDR2 LQKENI. The whole variable domain, remainder taken from reference TRBV18 and TRBJ1-4, is NAGVMQNPRHLVRRRGQEARLRCSPMKGHSHVYWYRQLPEEGLKFMVYLQKENIIDESGMPKERFSAEFPKEGPSILRIQQVVRGDSAAYFCASSPDRHNEKLFFGSGTQLSVL.

CDR3 protein: CASSGAGGSYNEQFF. The CDR3 coding sequence is TGCGCCAGCAGTGGAGCGGGGGGGTCCTACAATGAGCAGTTCTTC. The genes are TRBV10-1 and TRBJ2-1, with TRBD2 matching over 10 bases. In germline, CDR1 is WNHNN, CDR2 SYGVQD (reference sequence). CDR3 size: 15 residues. The V segment lost 4 bases and the J segment 1 base; nucleotides outside the gene matches: 1.